These 20 T cell receptor beta chains originate from one sample sequenced in a study of blood T cell repertoires in COVID-19. Produced via immunoSEQ multiplex PCR; TCRdb's table is partial and in-frame only. This table has some 240,000 clones, 70% to 85% appearing once. Specimen: peripheral blood. Source of these receptors: a man aged 50 to 60 with active or convalescent COVID-19.

This clone has a single count. The chain recombines TRBV2 with TRBJ2-7; 12 bases fit TRBD2. V was clipped by 6 bases and J by 9 bases; unmatched bases: 12. This CDR3 region has 15 residues. Germline V gene data show CDR1 as SNHLY and CDR2 as FYNNEI. CDR3 nucleotides: TGTGCCAGCAGCGGACTAGCGGGATCCGCCGGGGCGCAGTACTTC. This encodes CASSGLAGSAGAQYF.

The rearrangement uses TRBV6-2 or TRBV6-3 and TRBJ2-7, with D possibly matching TRBD2 (5 bases). Germline CDR1 reads MNHEY; CDR2 reads SVGEGT. The CDR3 loop spans 18 amino acids. Trimming shortened V by 6 bases and J by 3 bases, and 27 bases separated the two germline ends. CDR3 sequence (DNA): TGTGCCAGCAGCTGGGAGAGACGCACCGGAACTACGCTCTACGAGCAGTACTTC. This translates into CASSWERRTGTTLYEQYF.

Only one count was recorded for this clone. The genes are TRBV12-3 or TRBV12-4 and TRBJ1-5; D is possibly TRBD1 (6 bases). V was pared by 5 bases and J by 3 bases, with 8 bases between. The CDR3 has 13 amino acids. The CDR3 region is CASSGQLNQPQHF. The CDR3 DNA is TGTGCCAGCAGTGGACAGCTCAATCAGCCCCAGCATTTT.

This clone was observed once. This rearrangement joins TRBV27 to TRBJ1-5; D gene uncertain. Trimming stripped 2 bases from V and 0 bases from J, with 8 bases between. Germline assignment: CDR1 MNHEY and CDR2 SMNVEV (reference sequence). The CDR3 has 15 amino acids. This CDR3 reads CASSLHINSNQPQHF. The CDR3 region has the DNA TGTGCCAGCAGTTTACACATCAATAGCAATCAGCCCCAGCATTTT.

The CDR3 sequence: CASSQRRLVTEAFF. The CDR3 DNA reads TGTGCCAGCAGCCAACGCAGGCTGGTCACTGAAGCTTTCTTT. The gene calls are TRBV3-1 (or the pseudogene TRBV3-2) and TRBJ1-1, with D unclear. V was shortened by 2 bases and J by 4 bases, with 11 bases between the two germline ends. CDR3 length: 14 residues. Germline V gene data show CDR1 as LGHDT and CDR2 as YNNKEL (reference sequence).

The V and J genes are TRBV19 and TRBJ2-1; D is perhaps TRBD2 (7 bases). The germline CDR1 and CDR2 sequences are LNHDA and SQIVND (reference sequence). This CDR3 has 16 residues. V was cut by 3 bases and J by 8 bases, with 20 bases left in between. The CDR3 DNA reads as TGTGCCAGTAGTATTAGCTCGTGGAGGGGGGGCGATGAGCAGTTCTTC. Amino acid sequence: CASSISSWRGGDEQFF.

This chain links TRBV30 with TRBJ2-5; 8 positions agree with TRBD1. From germline, CDR1 is GTSNPN and CDR2 SVGIG (reference sequence). V was pared by 3 bases and J by 4 bases, with 10 bases of the junction left unmatched. The CDR3 length is 15 residues. CDR3 bases: TGTGCCTGGAGATCAACAGGGGGTTTGTCAGAGACCCAGTACTTC. It codes for CAWRSTGGLSETQYF.

V usage is TRBV29-1 and J usage is TRBJ2-2; weak D call: TRBD1 (7 bases). Germline V gives CDR1 SQVTM, CDR2 ANQGSEA. V dropped 7 bases and J dropped 0 bases, with 21 bases sitting between them. This CDR3 contains 17 residues. CDR3 residues: CSAEDRRGGANTGELFF. In DNA form, the CDR3 reads TGCAGCGCCGAGGACAGGAGGGGCGGGGCGAACACCGGGGAGCTGTTTTTT.

This chain uses TRBV4-3 with TRBJ1-6, with D possibly being TRBD1 (5 bases). The CDR3 extends over 16 amino acids. The germline V gene encodes CDR1 LGHNA and CDR2 YSLEER. V was cut by 1 base and J by 8 bases, with 15 bases left in between. CDR3 sequence reads: CASSQGLGRTDSPLHF. CDR3 DNA sequence: TGCGCCAGCAGCCAAGGGCTGGGGCGGACCGATTCACCCCTCCACTTT.

The chain carries TRBV2 and TRBJ1-4; 7 positions agree with TRBD1. Trimming removed 5 bases from V and 8 bases from J; junction bases left unmatched: 8. The CDR3 spans 14 residues. Germline V CDR1 and CDR2: SNHLY, FYNNEI. Here the CDR3 DNA reads TGTGCCAGCAGTTACGACAGGGTAGGCGAAAAACTGTTTTTT. This codes for CASSYDRVGEKLFF.

This chain links TRBV4-3 with TRBJ1-2; 9 nucleotides agree with TRBD1. Germline V gene data show CDR1 as LGHNA and CDR2 as YSLEER. Trimming took 4 bases from V and 5 from J; bases not matched to a gene: 8. The CDR3 is 15 amino acids. CDR3 amino acids: CASSRGFGTGYGYTF. The CDR3, as DNA: TGCGCCAGCAGCCGTGGGTTCGGGACAGGGTATGGCTACACCTTC.

The chain uses TRBV6-1 and TRBJ1-2, with TRBD1 matching 8 bases. Trimming took 2 bases from V and 7 from J; bases not matched to a gene: 6. The CDR3 covers 14 residues. CDR1 MNHNS and CDR2 SASEGT come from the germline V gene. The CDR3 protein is CASSESRGQLGYTF. The CDR3 region has the DNA TGTGCCAGCAGTGAATCCAGGGGGCAACTTGGCTACACCTTC.

CDR3 bases: TGTGCCAGCAGTAAACAGGGGGTGGGTGAAAAACTGTTTTTT. As protein: CASSKQGVGEKLFF. This chain uses TRBV6-5 with TRBJ1-4, with TRBD1 matching 8 bases. The CDR3 has 14 amino acids. Germline V gene lookup returns CDR1 MNHEY and CDR2 SVGAGI. The ends lost 5 bases at V and 7 bases at J; junction bases unmatched: 6.

J is TRBJ1-5 and V is TRBV12-3 or TRBV12-4; D may be TRBD1 (5 bases). V was pared by 5 bases and J by 4 bases, with 9 bases between. The CDR3 runs 13 residues. CDR3 DNA sequence: TGTGCCAGCAGTCCAGGGTTAAATCAGCCCCAGCATTTT. Encoded protein: CASSPGLNQPQHF.

This clone is a singleton in its sample. The chain uses TRBV20-1 and TRBJ2-5; D not resolved. This CDR3 spans 11 amino acids. V shed 5 bases and J shed 4 bases, with 8 bases lying between them. Germline V gene data show CDR1 as DFQATT and CDR2 as SNEGSKA (reference sequence). The CDR3 is CSALRRETQYF. The CDR3 coding sequence is TGCAGTGCTCTCCGGAGAGAGACCCAGTACTTC.

The V call is TRBV5-1, the J call TRBJ1-1, with 9 bases identical to TRBD1. Per the germline V gene, CDR1 is SGHRS and CDR2 is YFSETQ. V gave up 4 bases and J gave up 1 base; unmatched junction bases: 5. The CDR3 is made up of 15 amino acids. CDR3 sequence: CASSQPQGANTEAFF. The CDR3 bases are TGCGCCAGCAGCCAACCACAGGGGGCGAACACTGAAGCTTTCTTT. Combining the CDR3 with reference TRBV5-1 and TRBJ1-1 gives the whole variable domain KAGVTQTPRYLIKTRGQQVTLSCSPISGHRSVSWYQQTPGQGLQFLFEYFSETQRNKGNFPGRFSGRQFSNSRSEMNVSTLELGDSALYLCASSQPQGANTEAFFGQGTRLTVV.

This rearrangement joins TRBV11-2 to TRBJ2-5; 7 positions match TRBD2. The CDR3 loop spans 15 amino acids. With 2 bases clipped from V and 2 bases from J, the junction kept 5 bases outside the gene matches. Germline assignment: CDR1 SGHAT and CDR2 FQNNGV. CDR3 region: CASSLRDYGQETQYF. CDR3 DNA sequence: TGTGCCAGCAGCTTAAGGGACTACGGACAAGAGACCCAGTACTTC.

The chain employs TRBV3-1 (or the pseudogene TRBV3-2) and TRBJ1-6; TRBD1 matches 8 bases. V lost 1 base, J lost 8 bases, and 7 bases stayed unmatched. CDR3 size: 16 residues. CDR1 and CDR2 from the germline V gene are LGHDT and YNNKEL (reference sequence). DNA for the CDR3: TGTGCCAGCAGCCAAGGACAGGGGATATTGGATTCACCCCTCCACTTT. It encodes CASSQGQGILDSPLHF.

The chain uses TRBV5-1 and TRBJ2-3; D is unclear. V dropped 0 bases and J dropped 2 bases, with 7 bases sitting between them. The CDR3 has 14 amino acids. The germline V gene has CDR1 SGHRS and CDR2 YFSETQ. CDR3 sequence (DNA): TGCGCCAGCAGCTTGGTGGCCCCCACAGATACGCAGTATTTT. Translated: CASSLVAPTDTQYF.

The V and J genes are TRBV5-4 and TRBJ1-1, with no clear D. This CDR3 has 14 residues. V was pared by 1 base and J by 1 base, with 8 bases between. Germline CDR1 is SGHNT and CDR2 is YYREEE (reference sequence). The CDR3: CASSLNTANTEAFF. The CDR3 region has the DNA TGTGCCAGCAGCTTGAATACAGCGAACACTGAAGCTTTCTTT.